One TCR beta chain is described in this entry. Its target is unknown. These data are taken from a study of graft-versus-host responses after intestinal transplantation. Regarding the study as a whole: Researchers found GvH clones in recipient marrow, and some showed up first in ileum or blood. Graft-donor T cell macrochimerism coincided with high graft-versus-host to host-versus-graft clonal ratios in allografts.

Sequenced by immunoSEQ multiplex PCR; TCRdb stores in-frame clones only, minus some. The table has about 85,000 clones, 83% seen once. Sample: unstimulated CD8+ T cells sorted from spleen or lymph node cells, taken before intestinal transplant. The receptor was derived from a human donor who received an intestinal transplant.

CDR3 in DNA: TGCGCCAGCAGCTTAGCCCCTGGACAGATGAACACTGAAGCTTTCTTT. It is translated as CASSLAPGQMNTEAFF. The chain combines TRBV5-1 with TRBJ1-1, with a weak D call TRBD1 (6 bases). This CDR3 contains 16 residues. The V gene's germline CDR1 is SGHRS and CDR2 YFSETQ. V lost 2 bases to trimming and J lost 0 bases, with 14 bases between them.